This TCR beta chain originates from a study of monozygotic twins with inflammatory bowel disease. Study observations and caveats: Healthy co-twins, by inverse Simpson, had higher TCRbeta diversity than their siblings with IBD. In these data, no single strong IBD-associated signal or clonotype received support.

Using eight separate reactions per sample, the authors generated cDNA. Each UMI, carrying a 6-nucleotide sample barcode, came from template switching. TCRdb reanalyzed the 5' RACE reads, giving one entry per CDR3 protein sequence and no DNA. The sample has a few hundred thousand distinct CDR3 sequences. Germline CDR1 and CDR2: SEHNR and FQNEAQ (reference sequence). This CDR3 has 13 residues. Notes on this clonotype: As yet, its antigen is unknown.

This TCR was sampled from a human donor with ulcerative colitis or Crohn's disease, or a healthy co-twin of an affected twin (not recorded which). Sequenced sample: blood. This chain connects TRBV7-9 to TRBJ2-5; TCRdb picks TRBD2, but there is no DNA to check that call. CDR3: CASSWEDQETQYF.